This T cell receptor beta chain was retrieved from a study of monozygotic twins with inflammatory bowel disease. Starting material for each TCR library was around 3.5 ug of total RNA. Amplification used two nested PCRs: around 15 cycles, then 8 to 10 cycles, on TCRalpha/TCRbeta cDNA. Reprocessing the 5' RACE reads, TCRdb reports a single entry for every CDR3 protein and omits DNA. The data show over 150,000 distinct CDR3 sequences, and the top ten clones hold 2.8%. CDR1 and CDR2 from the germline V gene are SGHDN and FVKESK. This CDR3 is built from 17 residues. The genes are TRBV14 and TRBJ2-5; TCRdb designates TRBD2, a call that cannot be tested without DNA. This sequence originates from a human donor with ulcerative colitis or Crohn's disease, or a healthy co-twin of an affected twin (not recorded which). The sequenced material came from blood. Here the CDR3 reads CASSHRLAGRKLETQYF.